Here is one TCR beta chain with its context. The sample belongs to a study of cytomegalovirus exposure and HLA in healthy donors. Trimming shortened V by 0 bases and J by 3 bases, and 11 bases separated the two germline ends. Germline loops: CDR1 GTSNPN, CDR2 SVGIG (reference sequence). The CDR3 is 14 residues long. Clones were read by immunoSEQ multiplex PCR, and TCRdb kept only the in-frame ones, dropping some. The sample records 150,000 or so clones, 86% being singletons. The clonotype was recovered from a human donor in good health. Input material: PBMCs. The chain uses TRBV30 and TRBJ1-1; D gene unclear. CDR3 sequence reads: CAWSVQWQYTEAFF. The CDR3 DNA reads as TGTGCCTGGAGTGTACAGTGGCAGTACACTGAAGCTTTCTTT.